This T cell receptor beta chain was documented in a study of metastatic and nonmetastatic thyroid tumors. V lost 6 bases and J 4 bases, leaving 15 bases between the germline ends. The germline CDR1 and CDR2 sequences are DFQATT and SNEGSKA (reference sequence). There are 13 residues in the CDR3. This clone was seen ten or more times. Original processing methods: CDR3 differences across clinicopathological groups were used to build a distant-metastasis classifier for papillary thyroid cancer. TCRdb re-called the PCR reads through MiXCR. Here the V and J calls rest on TCRdb's processing, not on the authors' analysis. The sample consists of 35,000 to 50,000 clones, about 4% of them appearing once. Each patient went into thyroid surgery without having received any treatment.

The sequence came from a female donor with papillary thyroid cancer or a benign thyroid nodule (not recorded which). Some clones in this sample may be carry-over from other donors' samples. The specimen was blood. The chain uses TRBV20-1 and TRBJ1-2; D is possibly TRBD1 (5 bases). The CDR3 DNA reads TGCAGTGCAACCCCCGACAGCTTCTATGGCTACACCTTC. Translated, it gives CSATPDSFYGYTF.